This T cell receptor (beta chain) was sequenced in a study of T-cell memory formation after mild COVID-19 (dated by TCRdb to the early 2020s). Notes on the research overall: Most TCR sequence clusters were specific to one of the two donors. The cohort comprised two young, previously healthy adult volunteers, one female and one male. Longitudinal TCRalpha and TCRbeta repertoire sequencing tracked T-cell clones expanding and contracting after mild COVID-19 in two donors.

Ficoll-Paque density gradient centrifugation was used to isolate PBMCs. The sequencer listed for this sample is Illumina NovaSeq 6000. TCRalpha and TCRbeta cDNA libraries were constructed by 5'RACE with constant-segment primers, with sample barcodes and unique molecular identifiers being introduced. RNA was extracted from every sample with Trizol reagent. Amplification of the libraries took two PCR steps, and the second step added a second sample barcode plus Illumina TruSeq adapters. Libraries were sequenced on an Illumina NovaSeq with 2 x 150 bp paired-end reads. In the original analysis: With migec v1.2.7, reads were demultiplexed and then collapsed into UMI-guided consensus sequences. Using mixcr v2.1.11, UMI consensuses were aligned to TRA and TRB V and J templates and then assembled into clonotypes. A clonotype was counted as expanded or contracted only if both edgeR and NoisET called the change significant, with noise models trained on biological replicates. edgeR calls used a false discovery rate-adjusted p below 0.01 and a log2 fold-change threshold of 1. As an exploratory analysis of dynamics, max-normalized trajectories of the 1000 most abundant clonotypes were examined with PCA combined with hierarchical clustering. Separately sequenced CD4+ and CD8+ repertoires were used to assign the CD4 or CD8 phenotype of responding clones. Starting from the raw public reads, TCRdb applied fastp trimming at Q25, assembled clones with MiXCR and retained in-frame beta chains. Each entry is one CDR3 protein sequence, shown with its most common DNA and genes. In this record, the V and J calls reflect TCRdb's handling and not the investigators' own analysis. In all, the sample holds around 370,000 distinct CDR3 sequences, and around 21% of those were seen once. The ten largest account for around 13% of the sample.

The study at large found these results: The study included only a couple of mild cases, and larger cohorts that include severe cases with pre-infection samples were judged to be necessary. Clones that contracted from day 15 to 85 showed balanced CD4/CD8 phenotypes, whereas a second wave of clones that expanded from day 15 to 37 leaned towards CD4+. Contracting CD4+ clones were located mainly in the CM and EM memory subsets, whereas CD8+ clones were found to be enriched in EMRA. Whether the second-wave clones peaking on day 37 were SARS-CoV-2 specific was not confirmed. Some responding clones were detected in pre-infection memory, which suggested that pre-existing cross-reactive memory T cells had joined the SARS-CoV-2 response.

The V and J ends are trimmed by 4 bases and 6 bases, leaving 13 bases between them. The germline V gene specifies SGHTA as CDR1 and FQGNSA as CDR2. Taken from cysteine to phenylalanine, the CDR3 has 13 residues. The sequence is cut down to CDR3 DNA, 39 bases in frame from base 1. A note on this clonotype: The antigen it recognizes is unknown. Base qualities are not recorded, but no much larger clone differs from it by a single base.

Sequenced material: PBMCs or a T cell subset sorted from them (not recorded which). Here the chain combines TRBV7-2 and TRBJ2-7; TRBD2 is a possible D gene, resting on 5 matching bases. This TCR was recovered from an adult woman who had mild COVID-19 (a few samples of this study predate the infection). The sample titles of this study are shuffled in the database, so cell type and time point are left out; the donor was told from shared clones. This receptor has the CDR3 CASSSLAFSEQYF. The base sequence is TGTGCCAGCAGCTCTCTAGCCTTTTCCGAGCAGTACTTC. Where the CDR3 stops, the reference TRBV7-2 and TRBJ2-7 genes take over; the full variable domain is GAGVSQSPSNKVTEKGKDVELRCDPISGHTALYWYRQSLGQGLEFLIYFQGNSAPDKSGLPSDRFSAERTGGSVSTLTIQRTQQEDSAVYLCASSSLAFSEQYFGPGTRLTVT.